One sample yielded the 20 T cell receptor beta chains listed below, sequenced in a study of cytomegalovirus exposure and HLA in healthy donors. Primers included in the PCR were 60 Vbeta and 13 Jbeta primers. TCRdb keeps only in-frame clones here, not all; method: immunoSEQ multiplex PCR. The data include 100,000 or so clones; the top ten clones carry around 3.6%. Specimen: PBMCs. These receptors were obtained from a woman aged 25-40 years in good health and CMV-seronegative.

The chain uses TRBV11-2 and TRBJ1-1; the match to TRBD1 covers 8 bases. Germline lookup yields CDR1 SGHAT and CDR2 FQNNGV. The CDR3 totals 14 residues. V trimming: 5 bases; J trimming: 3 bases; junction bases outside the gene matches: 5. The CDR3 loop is CASSPQGAHTEAFF. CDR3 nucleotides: TGTGCCAGCAGCCCCCAGGGGGCCCACACTGAAGCTTTCTTT. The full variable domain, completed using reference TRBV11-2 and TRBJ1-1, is EAGVAQSPRYKIIEKRQSVAFWCNPISGHATLYWYQQILGQGPKLLIQFQNNGVVDDSQLPKDRFSAERLKGVDSTLKIQPAKLEDSAVYLCASSPQGAHTEAFFGQGTRLTVV.

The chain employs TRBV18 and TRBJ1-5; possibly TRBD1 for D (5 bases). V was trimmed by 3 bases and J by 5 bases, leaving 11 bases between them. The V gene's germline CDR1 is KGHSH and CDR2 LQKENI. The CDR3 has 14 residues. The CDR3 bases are TGTGCCAGCTCACCGGGTGTAGGGGATCAGCCCCAGCATTTT. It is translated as CASSPGVGDQPQHF. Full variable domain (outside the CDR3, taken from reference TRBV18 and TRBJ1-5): NAGVMQNPRHLVRRRGQEARLRCSPMKGHSHVYWYRQLPEEGLKFMVYLQKENIIDESGMPKERFSAEFPKEGPSILRIQQVVRGDSAAYFCASSPGVGDQPQHFGDGTRLSIL.

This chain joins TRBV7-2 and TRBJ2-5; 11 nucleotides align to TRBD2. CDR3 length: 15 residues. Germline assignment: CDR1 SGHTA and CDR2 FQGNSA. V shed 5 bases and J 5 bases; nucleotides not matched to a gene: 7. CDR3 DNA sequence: TGTGCCAGCAGCCGCTTAGCGGGGGGGAGGGAGACCCAGTACTTC. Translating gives CASSRLAGGRETQYF.

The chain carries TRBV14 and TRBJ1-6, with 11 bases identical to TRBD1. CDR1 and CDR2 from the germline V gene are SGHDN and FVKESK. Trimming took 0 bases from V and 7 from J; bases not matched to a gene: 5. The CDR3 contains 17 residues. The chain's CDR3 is CASSQEPGTGGNSPLHF. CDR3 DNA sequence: TGTGCCAGCAGCCAAGAGCCCGGGACAGGGGGAAATTCACCCCTCCACTTT.

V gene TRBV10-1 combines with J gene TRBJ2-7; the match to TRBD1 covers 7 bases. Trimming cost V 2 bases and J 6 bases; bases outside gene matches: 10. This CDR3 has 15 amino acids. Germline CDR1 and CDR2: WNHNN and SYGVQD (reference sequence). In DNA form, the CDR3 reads TGCGCCAGCAGTGAGACCCCAGGGGGTCCGGGCGAGCAGTACTTC. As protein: CASSETPGGPGEQYF.

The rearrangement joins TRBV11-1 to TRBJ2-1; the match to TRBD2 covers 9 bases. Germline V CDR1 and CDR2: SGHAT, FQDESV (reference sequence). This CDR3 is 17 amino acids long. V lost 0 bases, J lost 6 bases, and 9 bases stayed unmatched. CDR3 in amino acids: CASSLARAGGPGNEQFF. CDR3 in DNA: TGTGCCAGCAGCTTAGCGCGGGCGGGAGGGCCGGGCAATGAGCAGTTCTTC. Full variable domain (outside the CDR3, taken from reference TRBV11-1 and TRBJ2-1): EAEVAQSPRYKITEKSQAVAFWCDPISGHATLYWYRQILGQGPELLVQFQDESVVDDSQLPKDRFSAERLKGVDSTLKIQPAELGDSAMYLCASSLARAGGPGNEQFFGPGTRLTVL.

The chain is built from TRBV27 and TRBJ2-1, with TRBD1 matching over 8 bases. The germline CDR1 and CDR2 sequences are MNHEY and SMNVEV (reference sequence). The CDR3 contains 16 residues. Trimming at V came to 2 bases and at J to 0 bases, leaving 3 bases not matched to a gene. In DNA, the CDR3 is TGTGCCAGCAGTTTAAGAGGGACAGGCTCCTACAATGAGCAGTTCTTC. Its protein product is CASSLRGTGSYNEQFF.

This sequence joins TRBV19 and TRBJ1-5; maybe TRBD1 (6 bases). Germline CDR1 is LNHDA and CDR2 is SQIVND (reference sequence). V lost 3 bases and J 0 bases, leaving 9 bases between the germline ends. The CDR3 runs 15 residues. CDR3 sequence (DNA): TGTGCCAGTAGTATCAACAGGGTTAGCAATCAGCCCCAGCATTTT. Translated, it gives CASSINRVSNQPQHF. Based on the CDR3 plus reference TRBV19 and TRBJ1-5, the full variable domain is DGGITQSPKYLFRKEGQNVTLSCEQNLNHDAMYWYRQDPGQGLRLIYYSQIVNDFQKGDIAEGYSVSREKKESFPLTVTSAQKNPTAFYLCASSINRVSNQPQHFGDGTRLSIL.

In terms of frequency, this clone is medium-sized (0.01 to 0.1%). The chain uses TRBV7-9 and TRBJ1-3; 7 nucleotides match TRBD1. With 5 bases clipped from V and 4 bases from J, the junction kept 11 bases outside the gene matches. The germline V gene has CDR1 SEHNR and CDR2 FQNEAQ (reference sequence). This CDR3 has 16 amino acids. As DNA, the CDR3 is TGTGCCAGCAGCGCGGCGGGACAGTACTCAGGAAACACCATATATTTT. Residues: CASSAAGQYSGNTIYF.

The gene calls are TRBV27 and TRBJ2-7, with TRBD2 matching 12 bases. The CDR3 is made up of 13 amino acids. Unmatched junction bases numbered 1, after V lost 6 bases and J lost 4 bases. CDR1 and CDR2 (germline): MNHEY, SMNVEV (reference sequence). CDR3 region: CASSLAGGYEQYF. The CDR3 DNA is TGTGCCAGCAGCCTAGCGGGAGGGTACGAGCAGTACTTC.

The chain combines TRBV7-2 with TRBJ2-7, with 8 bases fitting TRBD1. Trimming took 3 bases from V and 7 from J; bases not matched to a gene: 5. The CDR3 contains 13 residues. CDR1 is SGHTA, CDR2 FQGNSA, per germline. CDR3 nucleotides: TGTGCCAGCAGCTTTAATACAGGGGGAGAGCAGTACTTC. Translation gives CASSFNTGGEQYF.

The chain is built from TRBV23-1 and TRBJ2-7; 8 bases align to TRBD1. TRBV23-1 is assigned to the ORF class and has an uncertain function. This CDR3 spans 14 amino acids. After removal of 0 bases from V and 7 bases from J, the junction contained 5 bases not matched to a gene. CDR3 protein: CASSQSAGGYEQYF. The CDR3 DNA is TGCGCCAGCAGTCAATCGGCAGGGGGCTATGAGCAGTACTTC.

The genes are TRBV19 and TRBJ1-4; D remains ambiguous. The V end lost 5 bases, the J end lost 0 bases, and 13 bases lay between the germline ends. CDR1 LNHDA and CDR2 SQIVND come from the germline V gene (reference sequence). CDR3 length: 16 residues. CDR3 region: CASSARLTATNEKLFF. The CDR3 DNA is TGTGCCAGTAGTGCACGACTTACTGCAACTAATGAAAAACTGTTTTTT.

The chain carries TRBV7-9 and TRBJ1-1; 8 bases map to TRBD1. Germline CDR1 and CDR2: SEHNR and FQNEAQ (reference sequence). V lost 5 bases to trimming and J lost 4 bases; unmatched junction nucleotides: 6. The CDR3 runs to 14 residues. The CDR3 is CASSVQGDGTEAFF. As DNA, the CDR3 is TGTGCCAGCAGCGTACAGGGGGACGGCACTGAAGCTTTCTTT.

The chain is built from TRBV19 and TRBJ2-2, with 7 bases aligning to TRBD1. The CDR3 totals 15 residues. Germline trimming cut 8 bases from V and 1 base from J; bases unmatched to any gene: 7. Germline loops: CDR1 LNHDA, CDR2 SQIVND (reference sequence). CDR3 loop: CASGSGTVNTGELFF. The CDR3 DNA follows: TGTGCCAGTGGGTCCGGGACAGTGAACACCGGGGAGCTGTTTTTT.

The CDR3 coding sequence is TGTGCCAGCAGCTCGGGGACAGCGTCCTCCTACGAGCAGTACTTC. Translating gives CASSSGTASSYEQYF. This chain joins TRBV13 and TRBJ2-7, with 7 bases matching TRBD1. V dropped 4 bases and J dropped 0; count of bases not matched to a gene: 6. The germline gives CDR1 PRHDT, CDR2 FYEKMQ (reference sequence). The CDR3 runs 15 residues.

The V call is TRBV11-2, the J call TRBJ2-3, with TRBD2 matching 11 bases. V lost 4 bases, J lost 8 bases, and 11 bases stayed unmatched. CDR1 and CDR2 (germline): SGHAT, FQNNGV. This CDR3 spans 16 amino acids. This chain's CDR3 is CASSSVRLAGRRTQYF. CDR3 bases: TGTGCCAGCAGCTCTGTCCGACTAGCGGGGAGACGTACGCAGTATTTT. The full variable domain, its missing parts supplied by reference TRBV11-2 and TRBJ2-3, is EAGVAQSPRYKIIEKRQSVAFWCNPISGHATLYWYQQILGQGPKLLIQFQNNGVVDDSQLPKDRFSAERLKGVDSTLKIQPAKLEDSAVYLCASSSVRLAGRRTQYFGPGTRLTVL.

This chain's CDR3 is CASTLDRESEKLFF. CDR3 nucleotides: TGTGCCAGCACCCTGGACAGGGAGAGTGAAAAACTGTTTTTT. The gene calls are TRBV6-1 and TRBJ1-4, with 8 bases that match TRBD1. V lost 7 bases, J lost 7 bases, and 8 bases stayed unmatched. The CDR3 totals 14 residues. Germline CDR1 and CDR2: MNHNS and SASEGT.

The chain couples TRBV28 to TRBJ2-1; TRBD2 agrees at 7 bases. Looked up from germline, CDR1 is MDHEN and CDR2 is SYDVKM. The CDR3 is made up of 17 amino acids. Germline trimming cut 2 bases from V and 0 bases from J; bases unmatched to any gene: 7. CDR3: CASSLRSGASSYNEQFF. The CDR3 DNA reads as TGTGCCAGCAGTTTAAGGAGCGGGGCTAGCTCCTACAATGAGCAGTTCTTC.

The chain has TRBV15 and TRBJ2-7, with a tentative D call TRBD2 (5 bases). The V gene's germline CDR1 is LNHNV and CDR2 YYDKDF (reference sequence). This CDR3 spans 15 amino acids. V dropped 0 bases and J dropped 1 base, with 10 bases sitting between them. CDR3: CATSREYEGSYEQYF. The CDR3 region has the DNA TGTGCCACCAGCAGAGAGTATGAGGGATCCTACGAGCAGTACTTC.